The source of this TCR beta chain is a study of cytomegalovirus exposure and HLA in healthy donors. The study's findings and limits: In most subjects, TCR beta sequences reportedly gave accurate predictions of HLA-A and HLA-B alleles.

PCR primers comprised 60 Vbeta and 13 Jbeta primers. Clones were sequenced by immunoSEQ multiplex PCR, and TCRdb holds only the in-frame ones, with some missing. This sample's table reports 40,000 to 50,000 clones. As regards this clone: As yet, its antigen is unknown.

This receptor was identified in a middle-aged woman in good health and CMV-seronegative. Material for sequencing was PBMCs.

CDR3 protein: CASSLYPQRFPSYEQYF. In DNA, the CDR3 is TGTGCCAGCAGCTTGTACCCCCAGAGGTTCCCCTCCTACGAGCAGTACTTC. The V call is TRBV5-8, the J call TRBJ2-7; D not certain. Trimming took off 1 base at V and 0 bases at J, with 17 bases between the two ends. Germline loops: CDR1 SGHTS, CDR2 YDEGEE. CDR3 length: 17 residues.